This passage covers 25 T cell receptor beta chains from one sample sequenced in a study of T cell responses to AZD1222 COVID-19 vaccine. Using immunoSEQ multiplex PCR, the repertoire was profiled, and TCRdb retains in-frame clones only, with some absent. Counted here are around 110,000 clones, approximately 90% occurring once; the ten biggest clones make up about 1.4%. The sample here was peripheral blood, taken 28 days after the second AZD1222 dose. Receptor source: an adult who received the AZD1222 COVID-19 vaccine.

This sequence joins TRBV7-7 and TRBJ2-2; D ambiguous. With 5 bases removed from V and 4 bases from J, the gap between germline ends came to 11 bases. This CDR3 comprises 14 residues. Looked up from germline, CDR1 is SSHAT and CDR2 is FNYEAQ (reference sequence). CDR3 sequence: CASSLAHSTGELFF. Here the CDR3 DNA reads TGTGCCAGCAGCCTCGCTCATTCCACCGGGGAGCTGTTTTTT.

V and J are TRBV3-1 (or the pseudogene TRBV3-2) and TRBJ1-1; 8 bases map to TRBD1. Per the germline V gene, CDR1 is LGHDT and CDR2 is YNNKEL (reference sequence). The CDR3 contains 16 residues. V shed 1 base, J shed 3 bases, and the junction held 7 bases outside the gene matches. As DNA, the CDR3 is TGTGCCAGCAGCCAAGGTACGTCAGGGGGCTACACTGAAGCTTTCTTT. Amino acid sequence: CASSQGTSGGYTEAFF.

This sequence joins TRBV14 and TRBJ2-3, with 7 bases aligning to TRBD1. This CDR3 is built from 15 residues. The germline V gene has CDR1 SGHDN and CDR2 FVKESK. Unmatched junction bases numbered 7, after V lost 4 bases and J lost 3 bases. The CDR3 DNA reads as TGTGCCAGCAGCCCGTTGGGACAGAAAACAGATACGCAGTATTTT. It translates to CASSPLGQKTDTQYF.

V usage is TRBV6-5 and J usage is TRBJ2-7; the D call may be TRBD1 or TRBD2 (6 bases each). This CDR3 has 15 residues. V was clipped by 2 bases and J by 7 bases, with 18 bases between them. CDR1 MNHEY and CDR2 SVGAGI come from the germline V gene. The CDR3 DNA reads TGTGCCAGCAGTTACGACGGACAGTCGGCGGGGGAGCAGTACTTC. As protein: CASSYDGQSAGEQYF.

The chain combines TRBV2 with TRBJ2-7; 8 positions match TRBD1. The V gene's germline CDR1 is SNHLY and CDR2 FYNNEI. V dropped 8 bases and J dropped 2; count of bases not matched to a gene: 2. The CDR3 covers 12 residues. The CDR3 DNA sequence: TGTGCCAGCGGACAGGGCGCCTACGAGCAGTACTTC. It translates to CASGQGAYEQYF.

This clone was found a few times. The rearrangement joins TRBV2 to TRBJ1-1; TRBD1 matches 7 bases. V lost 5 bases to trimming and J lost 0 bases; unmatched junction nucleotides: 3. The CDR3 length is 14 residues. Germline values: CDR1 SNHLY, CDR2 FYNNEI. The CDR3 reads CASSRDRLNTEAFF. In DNA, the CDR3 is TGTGCCAGCAGTCGGGACAGACTGAACACTGAAGCTTTCTTT.

The chain links TRBV9 to TRBJ1-1; the D is unclear. Per the germline V gene, CDR1 is SGDLS and CDR2 is YYNGEE. The CDR3 totals 14 residues. Deletions cut 6 bases from V and 2 bases from J, with 14 bases between. This chain's CDR3 is CASTQDGVNTEAFF. Written as DNA, the CDR3 is TGTGCCAGCACCCAAGACGGGGTAAACACTGAAGCTTTCTTT. Complete variable domain (other parts from reference TRBV9 and TRBJ1-1): DSGVTQTPKHLITATGQRVTLRCSPRSGDLSVYWYQQSLDQGLQFLIQYYNGEERAKGNILERFSAQQFPDLHSELNLSSLELGDSALYFCASTQDGVNTEAFFGQGTRLTVV.

The chain employs TRBV9 and TRBJ2-1; the match to TRBD2 covers 8 bases. The germline CDR1 and CDR2 sequences are SGDLS and YYNGEE. There are 16 residues in the CDR3. V was pared by 0 bases and J by 4 bases, with 6 bases of the junction left unmatched. The CDR3 DNA follows: TGTGCCAGCAGCGTAGTGGGGACTAGGCGGTACAATGAGCAGTTCTTC. Encoded protein: CASSVVGTRRYNEQFF.

This sequence joins TRBV11-2 and TRBJ2-4, with D possibly matching TRBD1 (5 bases). V lost 0 bases and J 6 bases, leaving 12 bases between the germline ends. The CDR3 has 15 amino acids. The germline CDR1 and CDR2 sequences are SGHAT and FQNNGV. The CDR3 is CASSLEGVALNIQYF. CDR3 bases: TGTGCCAGCAGCTTAGAAGGGGTGGCACTAAACATTCAGTACTTC.

This sequence joins TRBV6-4 and TRBJ1-4, with D possibly being TRBD1 (5 bases). The CDR3 loop spans 14 amino acids. Per the germline V gene, CDR1 is MRHNA and CDR2 is SNTAGT. The V and J ends lost 0 bases and 10 bases respectively, with 12 bases between them. In DNA, the CDR3 is TGTGCCAGCAGTGACTCAGGGGATCTAGGAAAACTGTTTTTT. The encoded protein is CASSDSGDLGKLFF.

The rearrangement uses TRBV6-6 and TRBJ1-5, with 9 bases lining up with TRBD1. The CDR3 has 16 amino acids. In germline, CDR1 is MNHNY, CDR2 SVGAGI (reference sequence). V lost 2 bases and J lost 7; bases outside the gene matches: 9. CDR3 sequence: CASSYTPGTGIQPQHF. In DNA, the CDR3 is TGTGCCAGCAGTTACACGCCCGGGACAGGGATACAGCCCCAGCATTTT.

This rearrangement joins TRBV6-6 to TRBJ1-1, with a tentative D call TRBD1 (5 bases). Germline V CDR1 and CDR2: MNHNY, SVGAGI (reference sequence). The CDR3 length is 13 residues. The ends were cut back, 4 bases at V and 2 bases at J, with 8 bases in the middle. The CDR3 coding sequence is TGTGCCAGCAGTTGGACACCTAACACTGAAGCTTTCTTT. It is translated as CASSWTPNTEAFF.

In regard to this clone: Relative to the germline gene, one junction end is altered; a read error may explain this. This chain joins TRBV7-9 and TRBJ2-2; the D gene could be TRBD1 or TRBD2 (5 bases each). The CDR3 has 11 amino acids. Per the germline V gene, CDR1 is SEHNR and CDR2 is FQNEAQ (reference sequence). The CDR3 DNA is TGTGCCAGCAGCCCTCCTGGGGGGCTGTTTTTT. It encodes CASSPPGGLFF.

V is TRBV28 and J is TRBJ2-1; D not resolved. The CDR3 totals 13 residues. V was cut by 7 bases and J by 6 bases, with 13 bases left in between. Germline-derived CDR1 and CDR2 are MDHEN and SYDVKM. The CDR3, as DNA: TGTGCCAGCACCACCGAGACTGGCAATGAGCAGTTCTTC. This encodes CASTTETGNEQFF.

This chain uses TRBV6-4 with TRBJ1-1; D remains unclear. The CDR3 runs to 13 residues. Trimming cost V 3 bases and J 3 bases, with 8 bases left between them. Looked up from germline, CDR1 is MRHNA and CDR2 is SNTAGT. The CDR3 coding sequence is TGTGCCAGCAGTGAGAACACGCACACTGAAGCTTTCTTT. This encodes CASSENTHTEAFF.

This clone was seen only once. The CDR3 protein is CASSQMVHEQFF. Written as DNA, the CDR3 is TGTGCCAGCAGCCAGATGGTTCATGAGCAGTTCTTC. The chain is built from TRBV7-8 and TRBJ2-1; D not certain. Germline-derived CDR1 and CDR2 are SGHVS and FQNEAQ. V lost 5 bases to trimming and J lost 8 bases, with 10 bases between them. This CDR3 region has 12 residues.

The V and J genes are TRBV27 and TRBJ1-5; no clear D. The CDR3 is 17 residues long. Trimming pared 5 bases from V and 0 bases from J, leaving 17 bases between. Germline CDR1 and CDR2: MNHEY and SMNVEV (reference sequence). The CDR3 sequence is CASSPRISSYSNQPQHF. In DNA, the CDR3 is TGTGCCAGCAGTCCTAGGATCTCCTCTTATAGCAATCAGCCCCAGCATTTT.

The chain employs TRBV4-1 and TRBJ2-2; TRBD2 might be the D (7 bases). There are 18 residues in the CDR3. The V gene lost 1 base and the J gene lost 4 bases, with 19 bases spanning the gap. Germline V gene sequence: CDR1 MGHRA, CDR2 YSYEKL. As DNA, the CDR3 is TGCGCCAGCAGCCAAGCTTGGGGGCTGAAGCGGGGCACCGGGGAGCTGTTTTTT. Residues: CASSQAWGLKRGTGELFF.

The rearrangement joins TRBV6-5 to TRBJ1-3; the D is unclear. Germline V CDR1 and CDR2: MNHEY, SVGAGI. This CDR3 region has 13 residues. V was clipped by 7 bases and J by 4 bases, with 11 bases between them. The CDR3 reads CASTELQGNTIYF. The CDR3 DNA is TGTGCCAGCACCGAATTACAGGGAAACACCATATATTTT.

The rearrangement uses TRBV7-9 and TRBJ2-3; D uncertain. The V end was cut by 4 bases, the J end by 0 bases, with 14 bases between. Germline V gives CDR1 SEHNR, CDR2 FQNEAQ (reference sequence). CDR3 length equals 16 residues. DNA of the CDR3: TGTGCCAGCAGCTCGCAAGGTGCGACGAGCACAGATACGCAGTATTTT. Translation gives CASSSQGATSTDTQYF.

This chain uses TRBV2 with TRBJ2-1; TRBD2 might be the D (5 bases). The CDR3 runs 14 residues. Deletions cut 4 bases from V and 8 bases from J, with 15 bases between. Germline V gene data show CDR1 as SNHLY and CDR2 as FYNNEI. CDR3 in amino acids: CASSAQLGSHEQFF. CDR3 in DNA: TGTGCCAGCAGTGCCCAACTAGGGAGCCATGAGCAGTTCTTC.

V is TRBV10-3 and J is TRBJ2-3, with D maybe TRBD1 (6 bases). Trimming removed 11 bases from V and 0 bases from J, with 15 bases in between. The CDR3 has 14 amino acids. Per the germline V gene, CDR1 is ENHRY and CDR2 is SYGVKD. The DNA of the CDR3 is TGTGCCGTACAACAGGGAAGGAGCACAGATACGCAGTATTTT. Its translation: CAVQQGRSTDTQYF.

V is TRBV28 and J is TRBJ2-1; TRBD1 or TRBD2 may be the D gene (7 bases each). V lost 3 bases, J lost 5 bases, and 17 bases lay in between. The CDR3 has 16 residues. Germline lookup yields CDR1 MDHEN and CDR2 SYDVKM. CDR3 coding DNA: TGTGCCAGCAGTTTTAAGTCAGGGGGGGGAAACAATGAGCAGTTCTTC. Translating gives CASSFKSGGGNNEQFF.

The chain is built from TRBV2 and TRBJ1-1; D gene uncertain. Trimming stripped 7 bases from V and 4 bases from J, with 13 bases between. The CDR3 runs to 13 residues. Per the germline V gene, CDR1 is SNHLY and CDR2 is FYNNEI. In nucleotides, the CDR3 is TGTGCCAGCACCCTGCAAGAGGTCACTGAAGCTTTCTTT. Translating gives CASTLQEVTEAFF.

The rearrangement links TRBV5-1 to TRBJ1-2; D unresolved. The CDR3 runs to 14 residues. V gave up 5 bases and J gave up 4 bases, with 15 bases separating them. Looked up from germline, CDR1 is SGHRS and CDR2 is YFSETQ. For the CDR3, the DNA is TGCGCCAGCAGTGCGGCAGTCTCTAGCTATGGCTACACCTTC. It codes for CASSAAVSSYGYTF. Supplemented by reference TRBV5-1 and TRBJ1-2, the full variable domain reads KAGVTQTPRYLIKTRGQQVTLSCSPISGHRSVSWYQQTPGQGLQFLFEYFSETQRNKGNFPGRFSGRQFSNSRSEMNVSTLELGDSALYLCASSAAVSSYGYTFGSGTRLTVV.